The source of this T cell receptor (beta chain) is a study of blood T cell repertoires in COVID-19. Study in general: The samples span acute and convalescent COVID-19 from the United States, Italy and Spain. The cDNA or gDNA used as material had been derived from T cells, B-cell-depleted T cells, or PBMCs.

Authors' processing steps: Cell counts per sample came from amplifying reference gene primers. This table comes from immunoSEQ multiplex PCR, and its TCRdb copy is limited to in-frame clones, with some not included. V and J calls and clone size are as listed in that table; D and trimming were resolved from the DNA. The sample consists of tens of thousands of clones, more than 85% of them appearing once. Germline CDR1 reads SGHTA; CDR2 reads FQGNSA. The CDR3 length is 16 residues. The trim removed 3 bases at V and 4 bases at J, leaving 5 bases unmatched. This clonotype was obtained from a man between 65 and 80 years old with active COVID-19. The V and J genes are TRBV7-2 and TRBJ2-5; TRBD2 matches at 13 bases. The sequenced sample was peripheral blood. The CDR3 DNA sequence: TGTGCCAGCAGCTTTAACGGACTAGCGGGGGCAGAGACCCAGTACTTC. Translated: CASSFNGLAGAETQYF.